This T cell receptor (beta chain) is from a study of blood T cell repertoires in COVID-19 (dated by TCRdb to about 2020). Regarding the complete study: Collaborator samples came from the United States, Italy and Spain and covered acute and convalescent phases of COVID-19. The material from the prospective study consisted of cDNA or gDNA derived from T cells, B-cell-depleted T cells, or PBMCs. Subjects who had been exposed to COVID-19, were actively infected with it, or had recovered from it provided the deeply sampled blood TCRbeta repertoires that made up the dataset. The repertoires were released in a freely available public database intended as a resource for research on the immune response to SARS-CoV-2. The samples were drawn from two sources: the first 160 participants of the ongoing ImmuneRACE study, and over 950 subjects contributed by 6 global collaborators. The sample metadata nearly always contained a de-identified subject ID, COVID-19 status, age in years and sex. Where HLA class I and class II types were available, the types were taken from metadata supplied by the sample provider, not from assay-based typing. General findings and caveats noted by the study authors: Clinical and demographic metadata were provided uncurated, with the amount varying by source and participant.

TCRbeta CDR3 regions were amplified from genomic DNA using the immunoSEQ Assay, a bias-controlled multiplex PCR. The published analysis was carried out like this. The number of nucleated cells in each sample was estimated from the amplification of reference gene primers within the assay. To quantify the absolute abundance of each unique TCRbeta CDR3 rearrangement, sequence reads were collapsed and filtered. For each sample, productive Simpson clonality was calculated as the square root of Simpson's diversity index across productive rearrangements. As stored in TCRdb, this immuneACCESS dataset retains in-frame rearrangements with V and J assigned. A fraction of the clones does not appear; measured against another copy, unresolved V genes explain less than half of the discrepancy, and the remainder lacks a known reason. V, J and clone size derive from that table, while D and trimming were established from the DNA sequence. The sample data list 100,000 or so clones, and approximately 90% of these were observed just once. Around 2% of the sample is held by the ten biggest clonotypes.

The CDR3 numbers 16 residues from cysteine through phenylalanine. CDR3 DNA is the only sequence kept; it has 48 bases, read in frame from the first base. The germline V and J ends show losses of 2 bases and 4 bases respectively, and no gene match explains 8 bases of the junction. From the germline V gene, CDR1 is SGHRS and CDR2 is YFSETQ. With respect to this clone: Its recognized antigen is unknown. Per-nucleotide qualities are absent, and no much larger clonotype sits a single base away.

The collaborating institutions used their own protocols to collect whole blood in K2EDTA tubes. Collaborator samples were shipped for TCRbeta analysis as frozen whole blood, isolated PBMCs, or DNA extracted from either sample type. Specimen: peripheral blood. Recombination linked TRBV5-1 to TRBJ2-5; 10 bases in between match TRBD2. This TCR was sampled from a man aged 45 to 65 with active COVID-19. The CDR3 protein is CASSLRAAGGSETQYF. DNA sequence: TGCGCCAGCAGCTTAAGAGCAGCGGGGGGGTCAGAGACCCAGTACTTC.